This is a list of T cell receptor beta chains from one sample in a study of radiation and T cells in renal cell carcinoma. Assay used: immunoSEQ multiplex PCR; TCRdb lists only in-frame clones, some missing. The sample shows about 130,000 clones, around 85% of them seen only once. Specimen: blood, collected from a patient whose treatment included radiotherapy and nephrectomy. The origin of the receptors is a man in his fifties with renal cell carcinoma. Each CDR3 is given with its conserved first and last residue. D genes are given only for firm matches. Expanded clones are given a class, and other clones once, few, many or no size at all.

cdr3_aa cdr3_nt j_call cdr3_length clone_size d_call v_call
CSGNTGTGELFF TGCAGCGGCAACACAGGGACCGGGGAGCTGTTTTTT TRBJ2-2 12 NA NA TRBV29-1
CASSSNTGVNEQFF TGTGCCAGCAGCTCGAATACAGGGGTGAATGAGCAGTTCTTC TRBJ2-1 14 once TRBD1 TRBV5-4
CASTRGENTEAFF TGTGCCAGCACCCGGGGGGAGAACACTGAAGCTTTCTTT TRBJ1-1 13 NA NA TRBV6-5
CASSSDSGGTEAFF TGTGCCAGCAGTTCTGACTCAGGAGGGACTGAAGCTTTCTTT TRBJ1-1 14 NA NA TRBV6-5
CASSQAWSSGGMETQYF TGTGCCAGCAGCCAAGCCTGGAGTAGCGGGGGGATGGAGACCCAGTACTTC TRBJ2-5 17 NA TRBD2 TRBV4-2
CAWSPGQRYQETQYF TGTGCCTGGAGTCCGGGACAGAGGTACCAAGAGACCCAGTACTTC TRBJ2-5 15 NA TRBD1 TRBV30
CASSLRATNTGELFF TGTGCCAGCAGCTTAAGGGCGACGAACACCGGGGAGCTGTTTTTT TRBJ2-2 15 NA NA TRBV7-9
CASSFGQIRYGYTF TGTGCCAGCAGCTTTGGACAGATCCGATATGGCTACACCTTC TRBJ1-2 14 NA NA TRBV7-3
CASRPGPIYEQYF TGTGCCAGCAGGCCAGGGCCAATTTACGAGCAGTACTTC TRBJ2-7 13 NA NA TRBV6-1
CASSEDRGLEETQYF TGTGCCAGCAGTGAAGACAGGGGGTTGGAAGAGACCCAGTACTTC TRBJ2-5 15 NA TRBD1 TRBV2
CASSHQGAGELFF TGCGCCAGCAGCCACCAGGGGGCCGGGGAGCTGTTTTTT TRBJ2-2 13 NA TRBD1 TRBV4-1
CAWRRAAGVQETQYF TGTGCCTGGAGAAGGGCGGCGGGGGTCCAAGAGACCCAGTACTTC TRBJ2-5 15 NA TRBD2 TRBV30
CASSDTSGYPLF TGTGCCAGCAGTGATACTAGCGGGTACCCCCTTTTT TRBJ2-3 12 NA TRBD2 TRBV2
CAISPGTGVEQYF TGTGCCATCAGCCCTGGGACAGGGGTGGAGCAGTACTTC TRBJ2-7 13 NA TRBD1 TRBV10-3
CSVGVDTF TGCAGCGTGGGTGTGGACACCTTC TRBJ1-2 8 NA NA TRBV29-1
CASSLDLGQREETQYF TGTGCCAGCAGCTTAGACCTGGGACAGCGAGAAGAGACCCAGTACTTC TRBJ2-5 16 NA TRBD1 TRBV7-9
CASSLGDGDTQYF TGTGCCAGCAGCTTAGGGGATGGAGATACGCAGTATTTT TRBJ2-3 13 NA NA TRBV11-2
CASRGRDRHYGYTF TGTGCCAGCAGGGGCCGGGACAGGCATTATGGCTACACCTTC TRBJ1-2 14 NA TRBD1 TRBV27
CASSPGPNQPQHF TGTGCCAGCAGCCCAGGACCCAATCAGCCCCAGCATTTT TRBJ1-5 13 few NA TRBV9
CASSPRANRFNNYGYTF TGTGCCAGTAGTCCAAGGGCTAACCGCTTTAATAACTATGGCTACACCTTC TRBJ1-2 17 once NA TRBV19
CASTLSQGPGANVLTF TGTGCCAGCACTCTCTCACAGGGCCCTGGGGCCAACGTCCTGACTTTC TRBJ2-6 16 NA NA TRBV27
CAWSMGLAVQETQYF TGTGCCTGGAGTATGGGACTAGCGGTCCAAGAGACCCAGTACTTC TRBJ2-5 15 NA TRBD2 TRBV30
CAWMGGTGSEKLFF TGTGCCTGGATGGGTGGGACAGGGAGTGAAAAACTGTTTTTT TRBJ1-4 14 many TRBD1 TRBV30
CASSSLLGPRGEKLFF TGTGCTAGCAGCTCCCTCCTGGGACCGCGTGGTGAAAAACTGTTTTTT TRBJ1-4 16 NA NA TRBV7-7
CASSGTGNAGELFF TGTGCCAGCTCCGGGACAGGGAATGCCGGGGAGCTGTTTTTT TRBJ2-2 14 few TRBD1 TRBV19
CASSVVPNEKLFF TGTGCCAGCAGCGTAGTGCCGAATGAAAAACTGTTTTTT TRBJ1-4 13 NA NA TRBV9
CASSPMGSSGNTIYF TGTGCCAGTAGTCCCATGGGGAGCTCTGGAAACACCATATATTTT TRBJ1-3 15 NA NA TRBV19
CASSVGAGQGAVGYGYTF TGTGCCAGCAGCGTGGGAGCTGGACAGGGGGCCGTGGGCTATGGCTACACCTTC TRBJ1-2 18 few TRBD1 TRBV9
CASSQGQGGNTGELFF TGCGCCAGCAGCCAAGGACAGGGGGGGAACACCGGGGAGCTGTTTTTT TRBJ2-2 16 NA TRBD1 TRBV4-1
CASSTDSRETF TGCGCCAGCAGCACGGACAGTCGTGAGACCTTC TRBJ1-2 11 NA NA TRBV5-1
CASSYSSAGSYNEQFF TGTGCCAGCAGTTACTCGTCCGCGGGGTCCTACAATGAGCAGTTCTTC TRBJ2-1 16 many NA TRBV6-5
CASSFGTSGSADTQYF TGTGCCAGCAGTTTCGGGACTAGCGGGAGTGCAGATACGCAGTATTTT TRBJ2-3 16 NA TRBD2 TRBV27
CASRGASGDYEQYF TGCGCCAGCCGAGGGGCTAGCGGAGATTACGAGCAGTACTTC TRBJ2-7 14 NA TRBD2 TRBV5-1
CASSWGTAQETQYF TGCGCCAGCAGCTGGGGGACAGCCCAAGAGACCCAGTACTTC TRBJ2-5 14 NA TRBD1 TRBV5-1
CASSDSGAYNSPLHF TGTGCCAGCAGTGACTCGGGGGCCTATAATTCACCCCTCCACTTT TRBJ1-6 15 NA NA TRBV6-1
CASTTGGYGYTF TGTGCCAGCACCACAGGGGGTTATGGCTACACCTTC TRBJ1-2 12 NA TRBD1 TRBV5-4
CAYSRQGQRTF TGTGCCTACTCAAGACAGGGGCAACGCACCTTC TRBJ1-2 11 once TRBD1 TRBV30
CASSLGTGGGEETQYF TGTGCCAGCAGCCTAGGGACAGGTGGAGGGGAAGAGACCCAGTACTTC TRBJ2-5 16 once TRBD1 TRBV7-9
CASSQEAGNQPQHF TGTGCCAGCAGCCAAGAGGCAGGGAATCAGCCCCAGCATTTT TRBJ1-5 14 NA NA TRBV4-2
CASSLSGSQYEQYF TGTGCCAGCAGCCTTAGCGGGAGTCAGTACGAGCAGTACTTC TRBJ2-7 14 NA TRBD2 TRBV28
CASSSMQGLGTDTQYF TGTGCCAGCAGTTCTATGCAGGGATTAGGGACAGATACGCAGTATTTT TRBJ2-3 16 few NA TRBV28
CASSLSFGTSGTDTQYF TGTGCCAGCAGCTTGTCGTTTGGGACTAGCGGCACAGATACGCAGTATTTT TRBJ2-3 17 NA TRBD2 TRBV11-3
CASSLFAQEVAFF TGTGCCAGCAGCTTATTTGCCCAGGAGGTGGCTTTCTTT TRBJ1-1 13 NA NA TRBV7-2
CASSGQGTTEAFF TGCGCCAGCAGTGGTCAGGGGACCACTGAAGCTTTCTTT TRBJ1-1 13 NA NA TRBV10-1
CASSDQGAQYTEAFF TGTGCCAGCAGCGATCAGGGGGCGCAGTACACTGAAGCTTTCTTT TRBJ1-1 15 NA TRBD1 TRBV7-3
CAWTGALPYEQYF TGTGCCTGGACGGGGGCCTTACCCTACGAGCAGTACTTC TRBJ2-7 13 NA NA TRBV30
CASRAGTGDEKLFF TGTGCCAGCAGGGCGGGGACAGGGGATGAAAAACTGTTTTTT TRBJ1-4 14 NA TRBD1 TRBV6-1
CSVEDVMATEAFF TGCAGCGTTGAAGACGTGATGGCAACTGAAGCTTTCTTT TRBJ1-1 13 NA NA TRBV29-1
CASSPRGSEGTQYF TGTGCCAGCAGTCCCCGCGGATCCGAGGGTACGCAGTATTTT TRBJ2-3 14 NA NA TRBV6-6
CASSQDPPPIYNEQFF TGCGCCAGCAGCCAAGATCCCCCTCCCATCTACAATGAGCAGTTCTTC TRBJ2-1 16 NA NA TRBV4-1
CASSVRDGPYNEQFF TGTGCCAGCAGCGTCCGGGACGGCCCCTACAATGAGCAGTTCTTC TRBJ2-1 15 NA NA TRBV9
CASRLRTDTQYF TGTGCCAGCAGGCTTCGCACAGATACGCAGTATTTT TRBJ2-3 12 NA NA TRBV28
CASSIGASGGQETQYF TGTGCCAGTAGTATAGGGGCTAGCGGGGGGCAAGAGACCCAGTACTTC TRBJ2-5 16 NA TRBD2 TRBV19
CASSLGSSHNYGYTF TGTGCCAGCAGCTTGGGAAGTTCTCATAACTATGGCTACACCTTC TRBJ1-2 15 NA NA TRBV5-6
CASRETSGVTDTQYF TGCGCCAGCAGAGAGACTAGCGGGGTCACAGATACGCAGTATTTT TRBJ2-3 15 NA TRBD2 TRBV5-1
CASSIDGRGNTIYF TGTGCCAGTAGTATTGACGGACGTGGAAACACCATATATTTT TRBJ1-3 14 NA NA TRBV19